This entry is about one T cell receptor beta chain. Trimming took 9 bases from V and 1 from J, leaving 18 bases between them. CDR1 and CDR2 from the germline V gene are SGHTA and FQGTGA. This CDR3 contains 15 residues. Survey-level immunoSEQ sequencing profiled the TCR beta repertoire. TCRdb keeps only in-frame clones here, not all; method: immunoSEQ multiplex PCR. Found here are around 54,000 clones, over 85% of them singletons; the top ten hold around 10%. Source material: PBMCs. The clonotype comes from a man aged 35-49 years with rheumatoid arthritis. The rearrangement uses TRBV7-3 and TRBJ1-2; the D gene is possibly TRBD1 (6 bases). In DNA form, the CDR3 reads TGTGCCAGAGAAACCGGGGGGCGGCGTAACTATGGCTACACCTTC. This translates into CARETGGRRNYGYTF.